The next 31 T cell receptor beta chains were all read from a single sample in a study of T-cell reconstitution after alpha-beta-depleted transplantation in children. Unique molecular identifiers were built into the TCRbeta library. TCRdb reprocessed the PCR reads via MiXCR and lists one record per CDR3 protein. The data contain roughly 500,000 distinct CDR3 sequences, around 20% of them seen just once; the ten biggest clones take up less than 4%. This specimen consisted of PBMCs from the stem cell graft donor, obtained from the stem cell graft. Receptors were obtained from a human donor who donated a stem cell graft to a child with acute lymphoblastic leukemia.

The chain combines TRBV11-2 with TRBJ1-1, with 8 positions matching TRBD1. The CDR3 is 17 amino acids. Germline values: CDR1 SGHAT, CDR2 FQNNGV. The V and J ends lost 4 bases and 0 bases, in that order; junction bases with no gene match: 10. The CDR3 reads CASSSTGGSRMNTEAFF. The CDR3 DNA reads TGTGCCAGCAGCTCTACAGGGGGGTCTCGGATGAACACTGAAGCTTTCTTT.

CDR3 region: CASSLMGGSSYEQYF. The CDR3 DNA sequence: TGCGCCAGCAGCTTGATGGGCGGTAGCTCCTACGAGCAGTACTTC. The V call is TRBV5-1, the J call TRBJ2-7, with D unclear. Per the germline V gene, CDR1 is SGHRS and CDR2 is YFSETQ. V dropped 1 base and J dropped 0 bases, with 11 bases sitting between them. The CDR3 runs 15 residues.

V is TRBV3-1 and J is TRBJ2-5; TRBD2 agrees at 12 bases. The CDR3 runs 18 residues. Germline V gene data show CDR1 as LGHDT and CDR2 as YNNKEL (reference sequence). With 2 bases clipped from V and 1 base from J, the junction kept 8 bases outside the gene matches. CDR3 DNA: TGTGCCAGCAGCCAACCGGAAATGGGACTAGCGGGCCAAGAGACCCAGTACTTC. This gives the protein CASSQPEMGLAGQETQYF.

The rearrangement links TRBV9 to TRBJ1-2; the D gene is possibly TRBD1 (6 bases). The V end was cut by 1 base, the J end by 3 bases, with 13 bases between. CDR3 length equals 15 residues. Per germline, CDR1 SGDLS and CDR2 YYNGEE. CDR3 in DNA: TGTGCCAGCAGCGTATCAATCGGGGGCGACTATGGCTACACCTTC. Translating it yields CASSVSIGGDYGYTF.

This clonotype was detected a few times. The CDR3 region is CASGTRANYGYTF. The DNA of the CDR3 is TGTGCCAGCGGGACACGGGCTAACTATGGCTACACCTTC. The chain is built from TRBV7-6 and TRBJ1-2; perhaps TRBD1 as D (6 bases). Germline CDR1 reads SGHVS; CDR2 reads FNYEAQ. CDR3 size: 13 residues. V shed 8 bases and J shed 0 bases, with 10 bases lying between them. The full variable domain, with the rest looked up from reference TRBV7-6 and TRBJ1-2, is GAGVSQSPRYKVTKRGQDVALRCDPISGHVSLYWYRQALGQGPEFLTYFNYEAQQDKSGLPNDRFSAERPEGSISTLTIQRTEQRDSAMYRCASGTRANYGYTFGSGTRLTVV.

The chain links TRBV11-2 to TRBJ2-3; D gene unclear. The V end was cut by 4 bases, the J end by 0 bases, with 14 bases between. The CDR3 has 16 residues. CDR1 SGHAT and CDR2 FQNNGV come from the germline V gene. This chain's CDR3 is CASSSFFGASTDTQYF. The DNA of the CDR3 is TGTGCCAGCAGCTCCTTTTTTGGCGCTAGCACAGATACGCAGTATTTT.

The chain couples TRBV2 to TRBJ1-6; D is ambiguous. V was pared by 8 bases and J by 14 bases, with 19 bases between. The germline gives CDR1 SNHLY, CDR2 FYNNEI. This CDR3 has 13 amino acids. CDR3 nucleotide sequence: TGTGCCAGCGATTCCGGTGAGGGCCTTGCCCTCCACTTT. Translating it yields CASDSGEGLALHF.

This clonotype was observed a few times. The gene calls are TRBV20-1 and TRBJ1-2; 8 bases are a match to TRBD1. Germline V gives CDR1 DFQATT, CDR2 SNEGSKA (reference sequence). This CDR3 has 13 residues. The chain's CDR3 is CRALNRGNYGYTF. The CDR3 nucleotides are TGCAGGGCACTGAACAGGGGGAACTATGGCTACACCTTC.

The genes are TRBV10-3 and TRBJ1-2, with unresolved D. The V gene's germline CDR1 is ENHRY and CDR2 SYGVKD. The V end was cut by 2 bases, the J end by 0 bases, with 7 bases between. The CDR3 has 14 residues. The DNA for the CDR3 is TGTGCCATCAGTGAGCTTCTTACTAACTATGGCTACACCTTC. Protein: CAISELLTNYGYTF.

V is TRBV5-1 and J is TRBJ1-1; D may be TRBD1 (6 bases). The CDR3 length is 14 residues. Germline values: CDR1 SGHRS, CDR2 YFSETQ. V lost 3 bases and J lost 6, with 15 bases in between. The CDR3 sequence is CASSWGDGGAEAFF. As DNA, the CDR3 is TGCGCCAGCAGCTGGGGAGACGGGGGCGCTGAAGCTTTCTTT.

Written as DNA, the CDR3 is TGTGCCAGCAGCTTCCCCCTTGCGGGCCGTCTGAACGAGCAGTACTTC. Its translation is CASSFPLAGRLNEQYF. The chain links TRBV5-6 to TRBJ2-7, with D possibly TRBD2 on 5 matching bases. This CDR3 is built from 16 residues. Per germline, CDR1 SGHDT and CDR2 YYEEEE. V was shortened by 2 bases and J by 5 bases, with 20 bases between the two germline ends.

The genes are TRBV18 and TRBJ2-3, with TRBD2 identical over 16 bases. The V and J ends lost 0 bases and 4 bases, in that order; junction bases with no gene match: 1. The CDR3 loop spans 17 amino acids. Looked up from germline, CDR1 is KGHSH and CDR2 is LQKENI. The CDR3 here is CASSPPGLAGGPDTQYF. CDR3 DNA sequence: TGTGCCAGCTCACCACCGGGACTAGCGGGAGGGCCAGATACGCAGTATTTT.

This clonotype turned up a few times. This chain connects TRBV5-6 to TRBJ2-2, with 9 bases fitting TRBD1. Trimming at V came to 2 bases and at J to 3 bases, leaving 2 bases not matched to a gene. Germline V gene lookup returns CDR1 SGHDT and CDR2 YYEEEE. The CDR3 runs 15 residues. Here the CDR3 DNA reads TGTGCCAGCAGCTTTGGACAGGGGTACACCGGGGAGCTGTTTTTT. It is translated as CASSFGQGYTGELFF.

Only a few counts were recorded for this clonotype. CDR3 nucleotide sequence: TGCAGCGCTCGGGACAGGGGGAGGACTGGAAACACCATATATTTT. This gives the protein CSARDRGRTGNTIYF. V is TRBV29-1 and J is TRBJ1-3, with 11 bases that match TRBD1. J lost 2 bases, V lost 7 bases, and 7 bases had no gene match. Germline values: CDR1 SQVTM, CDR2 ANQGSEA. The CDR3 extends over 15 amino acids. Variable domain in full (rest from reference TRBV29-1 and TRBJ1-3): SAVISQKPSRDICQRGTSLTIQCQVDSQVTMMFWYRQQPGQSLTLIATANQGSEATYESGFVIDKFPISRPNLTFSTLTVSNMSPEDSSIYLCSARDRGRTGNTIYFGEGSWLTVV.

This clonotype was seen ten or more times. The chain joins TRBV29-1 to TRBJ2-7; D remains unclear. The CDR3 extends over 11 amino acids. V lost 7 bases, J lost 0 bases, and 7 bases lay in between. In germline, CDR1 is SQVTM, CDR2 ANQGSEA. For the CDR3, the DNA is TGCAGCGGTGGGGACTCCTACGAGCAGTACTTC. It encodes CSGGDSYEQYF.

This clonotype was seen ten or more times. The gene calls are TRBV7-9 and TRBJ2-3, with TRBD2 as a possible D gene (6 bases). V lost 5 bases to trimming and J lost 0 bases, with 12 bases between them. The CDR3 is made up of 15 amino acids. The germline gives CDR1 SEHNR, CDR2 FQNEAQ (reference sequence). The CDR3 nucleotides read TGTGCCAGCAGCCAATCGACTAGTAGCACAGATACGCAGTATTTT. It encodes CASSQSTSSTDTQYF.

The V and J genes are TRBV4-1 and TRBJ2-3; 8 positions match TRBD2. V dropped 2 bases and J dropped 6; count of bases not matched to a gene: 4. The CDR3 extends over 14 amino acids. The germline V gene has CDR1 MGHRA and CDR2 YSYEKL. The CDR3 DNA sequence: TGCGCCAGCAGCCAAAACGGGGGGGAGGATACGCAGTATTTT. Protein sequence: CASSQNGGEDTQYF.

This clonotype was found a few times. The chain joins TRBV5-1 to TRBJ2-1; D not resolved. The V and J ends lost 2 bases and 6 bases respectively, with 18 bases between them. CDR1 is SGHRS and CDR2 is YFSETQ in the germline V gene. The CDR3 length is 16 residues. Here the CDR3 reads CASSLGVNEVINEQFF. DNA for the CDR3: TGCGCCAGCAGCTTAGGAGTGAATGAGGTAATCAATGAGCAGTTCTTC. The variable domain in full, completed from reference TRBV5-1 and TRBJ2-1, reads KAGVTQTPRYLIKTRGQQVTLSCSPISGHRSVSWYQQTPGQGLQFLFEYFSETQRNKGNFPGRFSGRQFSNSRSEMNVSTLELGDSALYLCASSLGVNEVINEQFFGPGTRLTVL.

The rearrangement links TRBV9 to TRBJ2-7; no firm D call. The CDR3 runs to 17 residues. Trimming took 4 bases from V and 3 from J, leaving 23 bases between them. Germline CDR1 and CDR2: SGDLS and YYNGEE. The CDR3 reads CASSHPQGRILHYEQYF. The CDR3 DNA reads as TGTGCCAGCAGCCACCCCCAAGGGCGAATACTCCACTACGAGCAGTACTTC.

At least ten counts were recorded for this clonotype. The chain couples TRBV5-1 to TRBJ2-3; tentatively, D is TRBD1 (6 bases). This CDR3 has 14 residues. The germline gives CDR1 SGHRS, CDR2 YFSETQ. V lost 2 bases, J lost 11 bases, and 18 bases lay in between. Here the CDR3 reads CASSLPSGVKMQYF. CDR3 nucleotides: TGCGCCAGCAGCTTACCCTCAGGGGTCAAGATGCAGTATTTT.

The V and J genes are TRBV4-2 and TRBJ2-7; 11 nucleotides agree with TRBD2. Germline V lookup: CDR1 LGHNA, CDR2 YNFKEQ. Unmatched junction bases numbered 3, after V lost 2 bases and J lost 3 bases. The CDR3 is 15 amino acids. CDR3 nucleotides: TGTGCCAGCAGCCAACTAGCGGGAGGAAACTACGAGCAGTACTTC. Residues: CASSQLAGGNYEQYF.

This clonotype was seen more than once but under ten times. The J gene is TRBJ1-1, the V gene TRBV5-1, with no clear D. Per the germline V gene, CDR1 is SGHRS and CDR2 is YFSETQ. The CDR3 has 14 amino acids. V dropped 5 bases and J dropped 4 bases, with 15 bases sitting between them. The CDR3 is CASRFGPSGTEAFF. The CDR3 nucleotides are TGCGCCAGCAGGTTCGGGCCCAGCGGCACTGAAGCTTTCTTT.

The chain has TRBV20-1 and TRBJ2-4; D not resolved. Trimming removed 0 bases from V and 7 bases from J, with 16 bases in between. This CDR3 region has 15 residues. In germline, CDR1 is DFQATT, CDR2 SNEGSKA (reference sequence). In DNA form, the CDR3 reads TGCAGTGCTAGAGATCTCGTGGGTGAACGTAACATTCAGTACTTC. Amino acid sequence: CSARDLVGERNIQYF.

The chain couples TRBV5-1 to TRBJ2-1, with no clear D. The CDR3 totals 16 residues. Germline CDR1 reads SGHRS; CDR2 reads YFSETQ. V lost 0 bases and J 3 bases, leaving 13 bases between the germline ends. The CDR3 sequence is CASSLAADRLYNEQFF. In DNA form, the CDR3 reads TGCGCCAGCAGCTTGGCCGCAGATCGCCTCTACAATGAGCAGTTCTTC.

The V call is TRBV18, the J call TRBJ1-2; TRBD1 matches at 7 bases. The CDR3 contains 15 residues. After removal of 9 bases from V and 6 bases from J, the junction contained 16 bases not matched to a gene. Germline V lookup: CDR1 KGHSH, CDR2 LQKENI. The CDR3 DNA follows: TGTGCCAGTGAGAACGGACAGGCGGAATACAATGGCTACACCTTC. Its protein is CASENGQAEYNGYTF.

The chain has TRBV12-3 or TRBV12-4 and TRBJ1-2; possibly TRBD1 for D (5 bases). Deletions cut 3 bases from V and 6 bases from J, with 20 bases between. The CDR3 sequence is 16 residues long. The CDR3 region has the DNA TGTGCCAGCAGTTTGTTGGGAGGGGCGGGGACCCATGGCTACACCTTC. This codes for CASSLLGGAGTHGYTF.

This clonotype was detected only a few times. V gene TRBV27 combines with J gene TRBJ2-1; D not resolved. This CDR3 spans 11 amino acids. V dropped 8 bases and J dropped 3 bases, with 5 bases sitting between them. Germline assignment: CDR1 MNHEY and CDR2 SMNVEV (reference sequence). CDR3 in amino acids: CASGRYNEQFF. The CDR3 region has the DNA TGTGCCAGCGGCCGCTACAATGAGCAGTTCTTC.

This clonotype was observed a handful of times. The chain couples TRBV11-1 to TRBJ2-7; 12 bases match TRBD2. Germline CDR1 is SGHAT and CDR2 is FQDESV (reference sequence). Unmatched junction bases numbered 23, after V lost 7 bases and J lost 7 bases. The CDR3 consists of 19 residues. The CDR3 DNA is TGTGCCAGCACCACGAGACGGACGCGACTAGCGGGAGTGCCGCTTGAGCAGTACTTC. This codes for CASTTRRTRLAGVPLEQYF.

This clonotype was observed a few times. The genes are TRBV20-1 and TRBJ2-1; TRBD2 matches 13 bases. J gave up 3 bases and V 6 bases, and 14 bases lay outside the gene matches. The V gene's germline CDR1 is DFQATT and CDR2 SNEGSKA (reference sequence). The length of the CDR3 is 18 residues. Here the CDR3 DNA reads TGCAGTGCACGCGAACCGCAGACTAGCGGGAGGCTCTACAATGAGCAGTTCTTC. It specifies CSAREPQTSGRLYNEQFF.

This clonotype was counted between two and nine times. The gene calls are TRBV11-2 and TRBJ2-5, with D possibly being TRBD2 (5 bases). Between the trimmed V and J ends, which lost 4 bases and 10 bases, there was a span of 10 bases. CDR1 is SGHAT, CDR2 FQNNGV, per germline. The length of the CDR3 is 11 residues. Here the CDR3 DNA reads TGTGCCAGCAGCTCCTCCAGCGGCCAGTACTTC. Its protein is CASSSSSGQYF.

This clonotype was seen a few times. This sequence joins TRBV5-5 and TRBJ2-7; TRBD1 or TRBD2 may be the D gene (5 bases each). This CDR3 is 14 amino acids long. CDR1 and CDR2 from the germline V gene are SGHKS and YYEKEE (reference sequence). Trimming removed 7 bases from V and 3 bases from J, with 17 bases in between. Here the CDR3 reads CASEAPGQGYEQYF. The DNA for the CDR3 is TGTGCCAGCGAAGCACCGGGGCAGGGCTACGAGCAGTACTTC. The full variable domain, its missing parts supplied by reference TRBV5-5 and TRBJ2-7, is DAGVTQSPTHLIKTRGQQVTLRCSPISGHKSVSWYQQVLGQGPQFIFQYYEKEERGRGNFPDRFSARQFPNYSSELNVNALLLGDSALYLCASEAPGQGYEQYFGPGTRLTVT.